These 14 T cell receptor beta chains came from one sample sequenced in a study of blood T cell repertoires in COVID-19 (dated by TCRdb to the early 2020s). The library relied on the immunoSEQ multiplex PCR assay. This immuneACCESS table, as held by TCRdb, lists in-frame sequences with V and J called but not all clones. Of the missing ones, under half trace to an unresolved V gene in checked studies; the others have no known cause. Counted in this sample were about 40,000 clones; about nine tenths of them appeared once. The ten largest clones take up 15% to 18% of the sample. Sequencing was carried out using peripheral blood. The receptor set was obtained from a woman aged 25 to 39 in a cohort sampled during active COVID-19.

This clone was seen only a few times. The chain couples TRBV6-4 to TRBJ2-3; 9 bases are shared with TRBD1. The CDR3 sequence is 15 residues long. V was clipped by 2 bases and J by 0 bases; unmatched bases: 0. The germline gives CDR1 MRHNA, CDR2 SNTAGT. CDR3 loop: CASSDGTGSTDTQYF. The CDR3 bases are TGTGCCAGCAGTGACGGGACAGGGAGCACAGATACGCAGTATTTT.

V usage is TRBV2 and J usage is TRBJ2-7, with 8 bases lining up with TRBD1. J was trimmed by 3 bases and V by 5 bases; bases with no gene match: 3. Germline-derived CDR1 and CDR2 are SNHLY and FYNNEI. This CDR3 comprises 13 residues. CDR3 sequence (DNA): TGTGCCAGCAGTCCGGACAGGGTCTACGAGCAGTACTTC. Residues: CASSPDRVYEQYF. Looking up the rest from reference TRBV2 and TRBJ2-7 gives the full variable domain: EPEVTQTPSHQVTQMGQEVILRCVPISNHLYFYWYRQILGQKVEFLVSFYNNEISEKSEIFDDQFSVERPDGSNFTLKIRSTKLEDSAMYFCASSPDRVYEQYFGPGTRLTVT.

The chain combines TRBV28 with TRBJ2-3, with 8 bases fitting TRBD2. Germline CDR1 MDHEN, CDR2 SYDVKM. Trimming took 2 bases from V and 5 from J; bases not matched to a gene: 6. The CDR3 covers 15 residues. The CDR3: CASSLRRAGVDTQYF. DNA of the CDR3: TGTGCCAGCAGTTTAAGACGAGCGGGAGTAGATACGCAGTATTTT.

This chain joins TRBV29-1 and TRBJ1-1, with D perhaps matching TRBD1 (6 bases). The V gene lost 8 bases and the J gene lost 4 bases, with 20 bases spanning the gap. Germline assignment: CDR1 SQVTM and CDR2 ANQGSEA. This CDR3 region has 14 residues. CDR3 sequence (DNA): TGCAGCTCGACGCCAGGGGCCCCGGGCACTGAAGCTTTCTTT. Translation: CSSTPGAPGTEAFF.

The chain carries TRBV7-9 and TRBJ2-3, with 9 bases lining up with TRBD2. The CDR3 spans 16 residues. The germline V gene has CDR1 SEHNR and CDR2 FQNEAQ (reference sequence). With 1 base clipped from V and 4 bases from J, the junction kept 6 bases outside the gene matches. The CDR3 nucleotides read TGTGCCAGCAGCTTAGGTTTAAGCGGGAGGTCAGATACGCAGTATTTT. Its protein product is CASSLGLSGRSDTQYF.

The rearrangement joins TRBV7-2 to TRBJ2-1; 9 bases line up with TRBD1. Per germline, CDR1 SGHTA and CDR2 FQGNSA. This CDR3 has 14 residues. The V segment lost 5 bases and the J segment 3 bases; nucleotides outside the gene matches: 2. The DNA of the CDR3 is TGTGCCAGCAGCCGGGACAGGGTCTACAATGAGCAGTTCTTC. Protein product: CASSRDRVYNEQFF.

The genes are TRBV11-2 and TRBJ2-1; 14 nucleotides line up with TRBD2. The V and J ends lost 5 bases and 12 bases, in that order; junction bases with no gene match: 6. The CDR3 spans 14 residues. Looked up from germline, CDR1 is SGHAT and CDR2 is FQNNGV. CDR3: CASSRGLAGVTQFF. Written as DNA, the CDR3 is TGTGCCAGCAGCCGGGGACTAGCGGGAGTAACGCAGTTCTTC.

The gene calls are TRBV7-8 and TRBJ2-1; TRBD1 might be the D (5 bases). There are 16 residues in the CDR3. V was pared by 1 base and J by 1 base, with 11 bases between. CDR1 and CDR2 from the germline V gene are SGHVS and FQNEAQ. DNA of the CDR3: TGTGCCAGCAGCTTAGAGCAGGGTGGATCCTACAATGAGCAGTTCTTC. It translates to CASSLEQGGSYNEQFF.

The genes are TRBV11-2 and TRBJ2-5; D is perhaps TRBD2 (6 bases). The CDR3 runs to 14 residues. CDR1 SGHAT and CDR2 FQNNGV come from the germline V gene. V lost 1 base and J 8 bases, leaving 14 bases between the germline ends. As DNA, the CDR3 is TGTGCCAGCAGCTTAGCGGGAGCCCACAGAACCCAGTACTTC. It translates to CASSLAGAHRTQYF.

The chain combines TRBV10-3 with TRBJ2-7; D possibly corresponds to TRBD2 (6 bases). The CDR3 loop spans 17 amino acids. Looked up from germline, CDR1 is ENHRY and CDR2 is SYGVKD. The germline V and J ends were trimmed by 0 bases and 0 bases, with 15 bases remaining between them. This CDR3 reads CAISESGGGSNSYEQYF. The CDR3, as DNA: TGTGCCATCAGTGAGTCTGGGGGAGGCTCGAACTCCTACGAGCAGTACTTC.

This clone was seen just once. This chain links TRBV18 with TRBJ2-6; perhaps TRBD2 as D (6 bases). The V gene's germline CDR1 is KGHSH and CDR2 LQKENI. The CDR3 spans 18 residues. With 6 bases removed from V and 0 bases from J, the gap between germline ends came to 18 bases. Written as DNA, the CDR3 is TGTGCCAGCTCCCTGGGGTTTGCGGGAATCTCTGGGGCCAACGTCCTGACTTTC. Protein product: CASSLGFAGISGANVLTF.

The rearrangement joins TRBV9 to TRBJ1-1, with 11 bases matching TRBD1. This CDR3 has 15 residues. With V trimmed by 3 bases and J by 0 bases, 1 base remained unmatched. CDR1 SGDLS and CDR2 YYNGEE come from the germline V gene. The CDR3 nucleotides read TGTGCCAGCAGCGAGGACAGGGGGCTGAACACTGAAGCTTTCTTT. Protein: CASSEDRGLNTEAFF.

This chain uses TRBV4-1 with TRBJ2-7; maybe TRBD1 (5 bases). The CDR3 runs 16 residues. Per germline, CDR1 MGHRA and CDR2 YSYEKL. With 3 bases removed from V and 1 base from J, the gap between germline ends came to 16 bases. CDR3 coding DNA: TGCGCCAGCAGCCAGGAAGAAAAACAGGCATCCTACGAGCAGTACTTC. Amino acid sequence: CASSQEEKQASYEQYF.

This chain connects TRBV24-1 to TRBJ2-3; 7 bases agree with TRBD1. CDR1 and CDR2 (germline): KGHDR, SFDVKD. V shed 3 bases, J shed 1 base, and the junction held 3 bases outside the gene matches. The CDR3 is made up of 15 amino acids. Written as DNA, the CDR3 is TGTGCCACCAGTGATCGACAGGGAGGCACAGATACGCAGTATTTT. The encoded protein is CATSDRQGGTDTQYF.